A single sample gave rise to the 2 T cell receptor beta chains below, sequenced in a study of CD8 T cells in Susac syndrome. After extraction with the RNeasy kit, about 0.45 to 1 ug of the RNA was reverse transcribed using random hexamers. TCRdb redid the calling of the immunoSEQ multiplex PCR reads with MiXCR, one entry per CDR3 protein. Among 130,000 or so distinct CDR3 sequences listed, roughly 80% were seen once. Sequencing was done on a sample of CD8+ T cells from PBMCs. These receptors were obtained from a human donor with multiple sclerosis.

The chain couples TRBV27 to TRBJ2-2; tentatively, D is TRBD2 (6 bases). Trimming removed 0 bases from V and 3 bases from J, with 11 bases in between. The V gene's germline CDR1 is MNHEY and CDR2 SMNVEV (reference sequence). The CDR3 has 16 residues. The CDR3 is CASSLSRSGYTGELFF. The CDR3 nucleotides read TGTGCCAGCAGTTTATCCCGAAGCGGGTACACCGGGGAGCTGTTTTTT.

The rearrangement joins TRBV5-1 to TRBJ2-2; D is uncertain. CDR1 is SGHRS and CDR2 is YFSETQ in the germline V gene. V was shortened by 2 bases and J by 5 bases, with 13 bases between the two germline ends. The CDR3 runs to 15 residues. In nucleotides, the CDR3 is TGCGCCAGCAGCTTACCGACGGGTGGGACCGGGGAGCTGTTTTTT. This translates into CASSLPTGGTGELFF.